This T cell receptor beta chain was identified in a study of human T cells and chemical hapten exposure. The study, taken as a whole, reports: Expanded TCRs grouped into significantly more large CDR3 similarity clusters than controls produced.

A word on this clonotype: No antigen is known for it.

This sample's time point: patch test 1, 2 weeks after DPC sensitization. Indicated treatment: therapeutic diphenylcyclopropenone sensitization with weekly scalp DPC. This CDR3 has 14 amino acids. Trimming at V came to 6 bases and at J to 6 bases, leaving 8 bases not matched to a gene. Germline V gene lookup returns CDR1 MNHEY and CDR2 SVGAGI. TCRdb re-analysed the RACE reads in MiXCR, keeping a single row per CDR3 protein. Among around 190,000 distinct CDR3 sequences listed, about 22% were seen once. The source material was whole blood, sampled in connection with sensitization to the hapten diphenylcyclopropenone (DPC). The V call is TRBV6-5, the J call TRBJ2-7; 10 bases align to TRBD2. The TCR originated in a woman between 45 and 65 years old with alopecia areata. Some clones in this sample may be carry-over from other donors' samples. CDR3 sequence (DNA): TGTGCCAGCAGGAGGTCAGCGGGGGGGGTCGAGCAGTACTTC. Its translation is CASRRSAGGVEQYF.